This TCR beta chain derives from a study of response to subunit inactivated influenza vaccine. Germline assignment: CDR1 SEHNR and CDR2 FQNEAQ (reference sequence). Germline trimming cut 8 bases from V and 3 bases from J; bases unmatched to any gene: 8. This CDR3 contains 14 residues. Study-level points and caveats: Authors suggested each seasonal flu vaccination may recruit only limited numbers of new T cells.

This clonotype appeared a few times. The antigen remains undetermined. TCRdb re-called the RT-PCR reads through MiXCR, storing one row per CDR3 protein. Here the sample spans about 620,000 distinct CDR3 sequences, 12% being singletons. The origin of this receptor is a man aged 45-65 years who received an inactivated influenza vaccine. The rearrangement uses TRBV7-9 and TRBJ2-3, with 7 bases that match TRBD1. Source: PBMCs from blood, taken on the day of vaccination. In DNA, the CDR3 is TGTGCCAGCGGTCGGACAGGTCGGACAGATACGCAGTATTTT. Its translation: CASGRTGRTDTQYF.